These T cell receptor beta chains were read from a single sample in a study of blood T cell repertoires in COVID-19. Only in-frame clones appear in the TCRdb table, and some are missing; sequencing was by immunoSEQ multiplex PCR. The profile shows 200,000 to 250,000 clones, 80% to 85% of them singletons. The specimen was peripheral blood. These TCRs come from a woman of 80 years or more with COVID-19, enrolled during active disease. Both conserved end residues are part of each CDR3. The order of the fields is CDR3 DNA, CDR3 protein, D gene, clone size, V gene, J gene. D genes are given only for firm matches. Some rows have no size entry. The others give once, few or many, or a class for an expanded clone.

TGTGCCAGCAGTCTCTCTAGTGCCGAGCAGTACTTC	CASSLSSAEQYF	-	-	TRBV7-9	TRBJ2-7
TGTGCCAGCAGCCTCACCGGGACAGCTAATGAAAAACTGTTTTTT	CASSLTGTANEKLFF	TRBD1	-	TRBV5-4	TRBJ1-4
TGTGCCAGCAGCGAGGGGGTAGCCAAAAACATTCAGTACTTC	CASSEGVAKNIQYF	-	few	TRBV28	TRBJ2-4
TGCGCCAGCAGCCCATCCTTTCGACAGGGTGGAACCGGGGAGCTGTTTTTT	CASSPSFRQGGTGELFF	TRBD1	-	TRBV5-1	TRBJ2-2
TGTGCCAGCAGCCGAAACCTTCGCGGGGACACAGATACGCAGTATTTT	CASSRNLRGDTDTQYF	-	-	TRBV3-1/TRBV3-2	TRBJ2-3
TGTGCCAGCACCACAACAGGGGGCAAAGGGGGCTACACCTTC	CASTTTGGKGGYTF	TRBD1	once	TRBV6-5	TRBJ1-2
TGTGCCAGCAGCTTAGCACTAGCGGGGGCGGGGAATACGCAGTATTTT	CASSLALAGAGNTQYF	TRBD2	-	TRBV7-8	TRBJ2-3
TGTGCCAGCAGCGTAGGGCAAAAGGGAGCGGGAGGTTCCTACGAGCAGTACTTC	CASSVGQKGAGGSYEQYF	TRBD2	-	TRBV9	TRBJ2-7
TGTGCCAGCAGCTTGGCCGGGACAGGGAGGGCTAACTATGGCTACACCTTC	CASSLAGTGRANYGYTF	TRBD1	few	TRBV5-5	TRBJ1-2
TGTGCCAGCAGCCCCCGGAGGGGAGAGTCAGAGACCCAGTACTTC	CASSPRRGESETQYF	-	-	TRBV9	TRBJ2-5
TGTGCCAGCAGCAAGTGGCAGTTCAATCAGCCCCAGCATTTT	CASSKWQFNQPQHF	-	-	TRBV21-1	TRBJ1-5
TGTGCCAGCACCCGGGACTTCTCTGGAAACACCATATATTTT	CASTRDFSGNTIYF	-	-	TRBV6-6	TRBJ1-3
TGCAGCGTTGAAATGGGGGCGCGAGGCTACACCTTC	CSVEMGARGYTF	-	-	TRBV29-1	TRBJ1-2
TGTGCCAGCAGTTTAAGGCAGCCCCGACGAGGGGGTAAAGCTTTCTTT	CASSLRQPRRGGKAFF	-	-	TRBV27	TRBJ1-1
TGTGCCAGTAGTATAGGTAACAATATGAACACTGAAGCTTTCTTT	CASSIGNNMNTEAFF	-	-	TRBV19	TRBJ1-1
TGCGCCAGCAGCTTGGCCCTGGACAGAGCCACAGATACGCAGTATTTT	CASSLALDRATDTQYF	-	-	TRBV5-1	TRBJ2-3
TGTGCCAGCAGTTTCCGGGACTCCACAGATACGCAGTATTTT	CASSFRDSTDTQYF	-	-	TRBV6-1	TRBJ2-3
TGCGCCAGCAGCTGGGGACTAGCGGGCAACAATGAGCAGTTCTTC	CASSWGLAGNNEQFF	TRBD2	-	TRBV5-1	TRBJ2-1
TGCGCCAGCAGCTTATCGACAGCAATTAACTATGGCTACACCTTC	CASSLSTAINYGYTF	-	-	TRBV5-1	TRBJ1-2
TGTGCCAGCACACAGGAGCTTAGCACAGATACGCAGTATTTT	CASTQELSTDTQYF	-	-	TRBV30	TRBJ2-3
TGTGCCAGTACCCCACCAACGGTCCGCGGGGAGCTGTTTTTT	CASTPPTVRGELFF	-	-	TRBV19	TRBJ2-2
TGTGCCTGGGGACGAGGGAGTGACAATCAGCCCCAGCATTTT	CAWGRGSDNQPQHF	-	-	TRBV30	TRBJ1-5
TGCGCCAGCAGCCCCTTCACAGCAGACACTGAAGCTTTCTTT	CASSPFTADTEAFF	-	-	TRBV5-1	TRBJ1-1
TGTGCCAGCAGCATGAGGGTCTACGAGCAGTACTTC	CASSMRVYEQYF	-	-	TRBV28	TRBJ2-7
TGTGCCAGCAGCTTTCAGGGAGGGAGAAGCAATCAGCCCCAGCATTTT	CASSFQGGRSNQPQHF	-	-	TRBV7-9	TRBJ1-5
TGTGCCAGCAGTGAAGCGTTGGGCCGCACCGGGGAGCTGTTTTTT	CASSEALGRTGELFF	-	-	TRBV6-1	TRBJ2-2
TGTGCCAGTAAGCCACGTCAGGGACAGCCGAGGGACTATGGCTACACCTTC	CASKPRQGQPRDYGYTF	TRBD1	-	TRBV19	TRBJ1-2
TGTGCCAGAGTGAAGAGGAGGGTACAGGAGCAGTTCTTC	CARVKRRVQEQFF	-	-	TRBV6-6	TRBJ2-1
TGTGCCAGCAGTGATTTTCTGGGTGACGGGGATGACGGAGCTTTCTTT	CASSDFLGDGDDGAFF	-	-	TRBV25-1	TRBJ1-1
TGTGCCAGCAGCTTAGGGCGGGGTGAAGCTTTCTTT	CASSLGRGEAFF	-	-	TRBV11-2	TRBJ1-1
TGTGCCAGCAGCTTACCGGTTAACGCCGGGGAGCTGTTTTTT	CASSLPVNAGELFF	-	-	TRBV11-2	TRBJ2-2
TGCAGCGTTGAGCTCGCAGATGAAAAACTGTTTTTT	CSVELADEKLFF	-	once	TRBV29-1	TRBJ1-4
TGCAGTGCTAGTTGGGGCGCGCTGACCTACAATGAGCAGTTCTTC	CSASWGALTYNEQFF	-	-	TRBV20-1	TRBJ2-1
TGTGCCAGCAGTTTCCTCGGACTAGAAAGGGCCGAGCAGTACTTC	CASSFLGLERAEQYF	TRBD2	-	TRBV28	TRBJ2-7
TGTGCCAGTAGTACTCCGGGAGCGAACACTGAAGCTTTCTTT	CASSTPGANTEAFF	-	-	TRBV19	TRBJ1-1
TGCGCCAGCAGCCGCGGACTAGCGGGGGTAGATACGCAGTATTTT	CASSRGLAGVDTQYF	TRBD2	-	TRBV5-1	TRBJ2-3
TGTGCCAGCAAGAGGGAGGCGGCGGAGACCCAGTACTTC	CASKREAAETQYF	-	-	TRBV6-5	TRBJ2-5
TGTGCCAGCAGCCAAGGAGTCCGGACAGGGGGAACGAACACTGAAGCTTTCTTT	CASSQGVRTGGTNTEAFF	TRBD1	-	TRBV3-1/TRBV3-2	TRBJ1-1
TGTGCCAGTAGTAAGGGGGACAGGGAACATCAGCCCCAGCATTTT	CASSKGDREHQPQHF	TRBD1	-	TRBV19	TRBJ1-5
TGTGCCAGCAGCCCAAGGACAGCCACAGATACGCAGTATTTT	CASSPRTATDTQYF	-	-	TRBV5-6	TRBJ2-3
TGTGCCAGCAGTGGGAGGGCGCGGGGTGAGCAGTACTTC	CASSGRARGEQYF	-	-	TRBV2	TRBJ2-7
TGTGCCAGCAGCGGACAGGTCTCCTCCTACAATGAGCAGTTCTTC	CASSGQVSSYNEQFF	-	-	TRBV9	TRBJ2-1
TGTGCCAGCACCCCGGACGGAGGGGCCGCAGATACGCAGTATTTT	CASTPDGGAADTQYF	-	-	TRBV6-4	TRBJ2-3
TGTGCCAGCAGCTTAGGTACCTACGAGCAGTACTTC	CASSLGTYEQYF	-	few	TRBV7-9	TRBJ2-7
TGTGCCAGCAGGATGGGGGGTGTCGACAATGAGCAGTTCTTC	CASRMGGVDNEQFF	-	once	TRBV14	TRBJ2-1
TGTGCCAGCAGCCTAGGACAGGCCAATGGCTACACCTTC	CASSLGQANGYTF	TRBD1	-	TRBV7-9	TRBJ1-2
TGCAGCGTTGGTAAGGGGACAGCATACGAGCAGTACTTC	CSVGKGTAYEQYF	TRBD1	-	TRBV29-1	TRBJ2-7
TGTGCCAGCAGTGACTCTCGGGGGGGATACAATGAGCAGTTCTTC	CASSDSRGGYNEQFF	TRBD2	-	TRBV6-4	TRBJ2-1
TGTGCCACCAGTGATCCTTCCGGGAATCAGCCCCAGCATTTT	CATSDPSGNQPQHF	-	-	TRBV24-1	TRBJ1-5
TGTGCCAGCAGCCCGGTGGGGGAGGGAGGCTACACCTTC	CASSPVGEGGYTF	-	-	TRBV5-4	TRBJ1-2
TGTGCCAGCAGCTATAGACAGTTCTCCTACGAGCAGTACTTC	CASSYRQFSYEQYF	-	-	TRBV7-8	TRBJ2-7
TGTGCCAGCAGTCCCGACTGGAGCTCCTATAATTCACCCCTCCACTTT	CASSPDWSSYNSPLHF	-	-	TRBV6-2/TRBV6-3	TRBJ1-6
TGTGCCAGTATGGGGAGCGCGAGGGACACCGGGGAGCTGTTTTTT	CASMGSARDTGELFF	-	few	TRBV6-5	TRBJ2-2